This T cell receptor (beta chain) appears in the sequencing data of a study of response to subunit inactivated influenza vaccine. Whole-study findings and limits: Each seasonal flu vaccination may recruit only limited new T cells, authors suggested.

TCRdb reanalysed the RT-PCR reads using MiXCR and keeps one entry per CDR3 protein. The sample has over 800,000 distinct CDR3 sequences, 21% seen once. This clonotype was recorded at least ten times. Its antigen is not identified. With 1 base removed from V and 6 bases from J, the gap between germline ends came to 10 bases. The CDR3 has 12 residues. Germline assignment: CDR1 DFQATT and CDR2 SNEGSKA (reference sequence). This sequence originates from a man in his fifties who received an inactivated influenza vaccine. The chain employs TRBV20-1 and TRBJ2-7; no reliable D call. Source: PBMCs from blood, taken roughly 5 days after vaccination. DNA for the CDR3: TGCAGTGCTAGAGTTTTGTTGGGCGAGCAGTACTTC. Translated, it gives CSARVLLGEQYF.